This T cell receptor (beta chain) stems from a study of cytomegalovirus exposure and HLA in healthy donors. Study-wide points: Owing to their indistinguishability, certain V segments, notably TRBV6-2 and TRBV6-3, were excluded. Researchers reported that a few CMV-associated chains were confirmed in vitro as CMV antigen-specific. Accurate prediction of most subjects' HLA-A and HLA-B alleles from TCR beta sequences was reported. Within a later analysis, the majority of CMV-associated TCR beta chains appeared HLA-restricted.

This clone has only a few counts. What it recognizes is unknown. The CDR3 loop spans 14 amino acids. Germline V gene sequence: CDR1 SGHNT, CDR2 YYREEE (reference sequence). J gave up 5 bases and V 4 bases, and 6 bases lay outside the gene matches. PCR amplification relied on 60 Vbeta primers (plus 13 Jbeta primers). The table came from immunoSEQ multiplex PCR; TCRdb's copy has only in-frame clones and leaves some out. The data contain about 150,000 clones, roughly 63% of them seen just once; the ten biggest clones take up around 7.1%. Sample: PBMCs. This chain links TRBV5-4 with TRBJ2-4; 7 bases fit TRBD2. The source of this sequence is a woman aged 55-70 years in good health and CMV-seropositive. The CDR3 loop reads CASSLGEGENIQYF. The CDR3 DNA sequence: TGTGCCAGCAGCCTTGGGGAGGGAGAAAACATTCAGTACTTC.